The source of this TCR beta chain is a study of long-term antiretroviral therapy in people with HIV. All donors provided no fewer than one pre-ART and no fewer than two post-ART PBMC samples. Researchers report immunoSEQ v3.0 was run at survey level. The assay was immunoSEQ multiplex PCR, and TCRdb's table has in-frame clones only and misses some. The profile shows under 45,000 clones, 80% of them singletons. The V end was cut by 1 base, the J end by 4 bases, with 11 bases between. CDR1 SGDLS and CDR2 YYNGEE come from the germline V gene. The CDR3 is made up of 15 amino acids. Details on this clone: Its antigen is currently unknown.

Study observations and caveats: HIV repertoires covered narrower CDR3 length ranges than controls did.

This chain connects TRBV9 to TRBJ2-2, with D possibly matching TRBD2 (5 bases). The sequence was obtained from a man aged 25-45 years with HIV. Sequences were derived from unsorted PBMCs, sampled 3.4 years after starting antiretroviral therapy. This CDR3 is CASSVIAGRTGELFF. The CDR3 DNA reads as TGTGCCAGCAGCGTAATTGCGGGCCGCACCGGGGAGCTGTTTTTT.